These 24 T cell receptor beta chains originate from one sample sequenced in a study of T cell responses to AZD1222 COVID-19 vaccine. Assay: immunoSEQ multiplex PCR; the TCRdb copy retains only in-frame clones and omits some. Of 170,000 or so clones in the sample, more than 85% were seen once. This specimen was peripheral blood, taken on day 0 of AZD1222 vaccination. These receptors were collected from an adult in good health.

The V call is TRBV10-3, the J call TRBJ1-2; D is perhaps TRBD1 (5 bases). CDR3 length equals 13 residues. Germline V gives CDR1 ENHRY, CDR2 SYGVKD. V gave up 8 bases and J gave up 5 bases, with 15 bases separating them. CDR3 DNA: TGTGCCATCGGTAAAGACAGCGAGTATGGCTACACCTTC. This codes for CAIGKDSEYGYTF.

The CDR3: CATSDPRLRGFSYNEQFF. DNA for the CDR3: TGTGCCACCAGTGATCCCCGTCTGCGGGGGTTCTCCTACAATGAGCAGTTCTTC. The chain recombines TRBV24-1 with TRBJ2-1; 7 bases fit TRBD2. Germline V gives CDR1 KGHDR, CDR2 SFDVKD. The CDR3 contains 18 residues. Trimming took 3 bases from V and 0 from J; bases not matched to a gene: 10.

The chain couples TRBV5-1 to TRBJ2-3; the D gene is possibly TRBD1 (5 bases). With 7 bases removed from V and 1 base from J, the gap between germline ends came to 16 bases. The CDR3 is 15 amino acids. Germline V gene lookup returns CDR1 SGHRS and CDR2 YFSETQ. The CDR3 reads CASSPTALRTDTQYF. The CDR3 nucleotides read TGCGCCAGCTCCCCGACAGCGCTTCGCACAGATACGCAGTATTTT.

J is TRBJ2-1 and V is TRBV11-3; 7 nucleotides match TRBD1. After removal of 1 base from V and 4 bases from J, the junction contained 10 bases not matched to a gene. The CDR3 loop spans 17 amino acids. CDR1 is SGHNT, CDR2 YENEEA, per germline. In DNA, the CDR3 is TGTGCCAGCAGCTTAGCACGAGGGGGCACGGTTTACAATGAGCAGTTCTTC. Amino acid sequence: CASSLARGGTVYNEQFF.

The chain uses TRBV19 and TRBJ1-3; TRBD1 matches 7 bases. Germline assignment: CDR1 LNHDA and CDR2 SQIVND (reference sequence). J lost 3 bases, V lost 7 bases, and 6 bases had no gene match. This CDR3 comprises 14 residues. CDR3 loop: CASTTTGLGNTIYF. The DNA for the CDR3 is TGTGCCAGTACTACGACAGGGCTTGGAAACACCATATATTTT.

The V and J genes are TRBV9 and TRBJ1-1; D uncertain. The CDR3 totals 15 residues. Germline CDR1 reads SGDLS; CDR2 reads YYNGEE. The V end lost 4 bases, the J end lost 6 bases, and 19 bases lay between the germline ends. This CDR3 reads CASSPRERPNSEAFF. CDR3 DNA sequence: TGTGCCAGCAGCCCCCGGGAGCGACCCAACTCTGAAGCTTTCTTT.

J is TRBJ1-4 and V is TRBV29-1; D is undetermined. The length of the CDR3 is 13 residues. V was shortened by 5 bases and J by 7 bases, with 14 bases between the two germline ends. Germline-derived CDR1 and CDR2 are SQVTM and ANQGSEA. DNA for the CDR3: TGCAGCGTTACCCCCCGCTTCGGTGAAAAACTGTTTTTT. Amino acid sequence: CSVTPRFGEKLFF.

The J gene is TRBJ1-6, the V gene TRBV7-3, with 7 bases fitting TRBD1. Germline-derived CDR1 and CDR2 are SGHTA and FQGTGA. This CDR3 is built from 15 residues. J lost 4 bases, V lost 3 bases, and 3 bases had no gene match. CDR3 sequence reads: CASSFTGEYNSPLHF. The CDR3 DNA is TGTGCCAGCAGCTTCACAGGGGAGTATAATTCACCCCTCCACTTT.

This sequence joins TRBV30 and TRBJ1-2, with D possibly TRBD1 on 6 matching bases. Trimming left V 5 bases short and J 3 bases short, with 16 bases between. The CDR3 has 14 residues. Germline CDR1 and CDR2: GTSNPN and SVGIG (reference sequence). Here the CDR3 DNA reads TGTGCCTGGGATTCCACAGGGACTGACTATGGCTACACCTTC. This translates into CAWDSTGTDYGYTF.

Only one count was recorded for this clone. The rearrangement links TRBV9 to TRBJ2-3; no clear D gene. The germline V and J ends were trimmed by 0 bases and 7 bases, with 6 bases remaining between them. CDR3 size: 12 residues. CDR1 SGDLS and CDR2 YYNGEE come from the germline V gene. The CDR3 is CASSVDGHTQYF. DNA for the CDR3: TGTGCCAGCAGCGTAGATGGGCATACGCAGTATTTT.

CDR3 sequence (DNA): TGTGCCAGCAGCCCCCGTAGGGCCCCGGACACCATATATTTT. Its protein product is CASSPRRAPDTIYF. This rearrangement joins TRBV11-2 to TRBJ1-3; D unresolved. Germline values: CDR1 SGHAT, CDR2 FQNNGV. V dropped 5 bases and J dropped 8 bases, with 16 bases sitting between them. The CDR3 runs 14 residues.

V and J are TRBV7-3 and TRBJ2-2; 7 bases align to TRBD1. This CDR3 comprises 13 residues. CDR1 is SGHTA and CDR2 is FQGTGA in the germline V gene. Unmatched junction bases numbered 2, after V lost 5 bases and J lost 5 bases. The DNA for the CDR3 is TGTGCCAGCAGCAAACAGGGGACCGGGGAGCTGTTTTTT. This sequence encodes CASSKQGTGELFF.

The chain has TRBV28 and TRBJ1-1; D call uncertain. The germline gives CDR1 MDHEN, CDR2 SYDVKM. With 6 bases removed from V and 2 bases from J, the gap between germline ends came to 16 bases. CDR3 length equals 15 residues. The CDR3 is CASRSGSDFNTEAFF. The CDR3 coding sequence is TGTGCCAGCAGGAGTGGCAGCGATTTTAACACTGAAGCTTTCTTT.

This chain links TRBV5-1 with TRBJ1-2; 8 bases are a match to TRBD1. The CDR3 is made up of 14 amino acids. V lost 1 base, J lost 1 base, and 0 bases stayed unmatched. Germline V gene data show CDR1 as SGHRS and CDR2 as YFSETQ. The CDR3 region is CASSLTGGNYGYTF. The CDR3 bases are TGCGCCAGCAGCTTGACAGGGGGTAACTATGGCTACACCTTC.

The CDR3 loop reads CASSLAPLIAGELFF. CDR3 DNA: TGCGCCAGCAGCTTAGCACCACTAATCGCCGGGGAGCTGTTTTTT. This chain connects TRBV5-1 to TRBJ2-2; no clear D. Per germline, CDR1 SGHRS and CDR2 YFSETQ. The CDR3 runs 15 residues. V was trimmed by 2 bases and J by 6 bases, leaving 14 bases between them.

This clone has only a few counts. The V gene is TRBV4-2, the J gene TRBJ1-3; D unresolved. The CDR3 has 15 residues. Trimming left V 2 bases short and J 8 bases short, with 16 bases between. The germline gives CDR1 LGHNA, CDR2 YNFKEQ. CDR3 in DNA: TGTGCCAGCAGCCAATCGGACCGGGAAGGGCACACCATATATTTT. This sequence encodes CASSQSDREGHTIYF.

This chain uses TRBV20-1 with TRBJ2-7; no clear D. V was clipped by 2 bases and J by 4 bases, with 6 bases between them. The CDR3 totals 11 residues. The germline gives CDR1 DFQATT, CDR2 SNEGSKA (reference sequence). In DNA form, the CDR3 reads TGCAGTGCTAGAAACGGGTACGAGCAGTACTTC. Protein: CSARNGYEQYF.

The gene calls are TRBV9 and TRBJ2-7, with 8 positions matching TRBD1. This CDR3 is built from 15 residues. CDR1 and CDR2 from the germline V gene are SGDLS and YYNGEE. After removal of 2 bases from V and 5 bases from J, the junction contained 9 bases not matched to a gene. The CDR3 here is CASSVQGAKSHEQYF. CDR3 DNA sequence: TGTGCCAGCAGCGTCCAGGGGGCGAAATCCCACGAGCAGTACTTC.

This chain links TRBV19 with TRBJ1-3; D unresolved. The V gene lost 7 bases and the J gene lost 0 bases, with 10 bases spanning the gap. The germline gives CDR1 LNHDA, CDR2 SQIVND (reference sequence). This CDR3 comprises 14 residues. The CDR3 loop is CASKPRSSGNTIYF. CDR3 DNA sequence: TGTGCCAGTAAACCCCGGAGCTCTGGAAACACCATATATTTT.

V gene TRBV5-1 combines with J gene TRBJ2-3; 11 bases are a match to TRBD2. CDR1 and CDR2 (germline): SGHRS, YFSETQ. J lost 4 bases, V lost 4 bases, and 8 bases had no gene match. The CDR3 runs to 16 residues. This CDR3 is CASSQLSGGAADTQYF. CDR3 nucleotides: TGCGCCAGCAGCCAACTTAGCGGGGGGGCCGCAGATACGCAGTATTTT. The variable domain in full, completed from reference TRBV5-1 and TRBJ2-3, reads KAGVTQTPRYLIKTRGQQVTLSCSPISGHRSVSWYQQTPGQGLQFLFEYFSETQRNKGNFPGRFSGRQFSNSRSEMNVSTLELGDSALYLCASSQLSGGAADTQYFGPGTRLTVL.

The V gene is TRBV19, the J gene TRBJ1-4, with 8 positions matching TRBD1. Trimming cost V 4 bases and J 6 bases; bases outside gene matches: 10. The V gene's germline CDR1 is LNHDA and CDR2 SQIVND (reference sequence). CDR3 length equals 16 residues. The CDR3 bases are TGTGCCAGTAGTACCACAACAGGGGGGGCGGATGAAAAACTGTTTTTT. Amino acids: CASSTTTGGADEKLFF.

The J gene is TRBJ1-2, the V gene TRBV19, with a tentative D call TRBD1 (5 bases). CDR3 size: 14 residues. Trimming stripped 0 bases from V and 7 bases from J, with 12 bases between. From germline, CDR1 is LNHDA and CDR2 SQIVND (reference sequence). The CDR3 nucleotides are TGTGCCAGTAGTATAGATGAACAGGCGCGTGGCTACACCTTC. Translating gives CASSIDEQARGYTF.

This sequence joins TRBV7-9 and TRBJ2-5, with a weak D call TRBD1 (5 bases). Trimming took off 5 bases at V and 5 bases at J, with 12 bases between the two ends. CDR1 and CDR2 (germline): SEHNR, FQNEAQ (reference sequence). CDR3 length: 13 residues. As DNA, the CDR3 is TGTGCCAGCAGCCCTACCCAGGGCGAGACCCAGTACTTC. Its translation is CASSPTQGETQYF.

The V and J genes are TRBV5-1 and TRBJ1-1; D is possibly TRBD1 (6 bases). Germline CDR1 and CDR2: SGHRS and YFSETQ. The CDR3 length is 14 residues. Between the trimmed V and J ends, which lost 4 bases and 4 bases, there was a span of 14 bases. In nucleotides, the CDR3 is TGCGCCAGCAGCCCCCAGGGGTCGCTCACTGAAGCTTTCTTT. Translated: CASSPQGSLTEAFF.